Below, one T cell receptor (beta chain) is given with its context. Sequenced by immunoSEQ multiplex PCR; TCRdb stores in-frame clones only, minus some. The repertoire holds some 2,000,000 clones, roughly 94% seen once, with 0.85% to 1.2% in the top ten. This sample stems from a study of shared clonotypes between healthy human individuals. V dropped 1 base and J dropped 7; count of bases not matched to a gene: 11. In germline, CDR1 is MGHRA, CDR2 YSYEKL. CDR3 length equals 18 residues. Naive-designated CD8 cells lacked CD45RO, were positively enriched for CCR7, and omitted terminally differentiated effector memory CD45RA+ cells.

The receptor was derived from a young man in good health. The chain carries TRBV4-1 and TRBJ2-1; 12 positions match TRBD2. The sample taken for sequencing was naive CD8+ T cells sorted from blood. CDR3 region: CASSQVVSLAGGKNEQFF. CDR3 in DNA: TGCGCCAGCAGCCAAGTCGTCTCCCTAGCGGGAGGGAAGAATGAGCAGTTCTTC.